In its sample, the clone carrying this T cell receptor beta chain was seen many times. Its antigen is undetermined. This specimen belongs to a study of T cells in Graves' hyperthyroidism and ophthalmopathy. Findings and caveats of the study: Most thyroid clonotypes expanded above 0.001 appeared in blood too.

V was cut by 5 bases and J by 6 bases, with 13 bases left in between. The V gene's germline CDR1 is MNHEY and CDR2 SVGAGI. This CDR3 spans 13 amino acids. The TCR beta CDR3 regions underwent amplification using RNA transcripts as the source. First-round RT-PCR of the TCR CDR3 relied on the HTBI primer set. A single record per CDR3 protein comes from TCRdb applying MiXCR to the multiplex PCR reads. The sample shows about 350,000 distinct CDR3 sequences, 19% of them seen only once. The sample comprised blood. This clonotype was obtained from a woman under 30 with Graves' hyperthyroidism. V is TRBV6-5 and J is TRBJ1-1; perhaps TRBD1 as D (6 bases). The CDR3: CASSRTAAAEAFF. CDR3 DNA: TGTGCCAGCAGTAGGACAGCCGCCGCTGAAGCTTTCTTT.